One sample yielded the 27 T cell receptor beta chains listed below, sequenced in a study of blood T cell repertoires in COVID-19. The repertoire was sequenced with immunoSEQ multiplex PCR; TCRdb's copy has only in-frame clones and lacks some. The sample lists about 260,000 clones; 90% were seen once. Material: PBMCs or T cells enriched from blood (not recorded which). The origin of the receptors is a man in his forties or fifties who had been exposed to COVID-19.

This rearrangement joins TRBV13 to TRBJ1-3; 8 positions match TRBD1. The CDR3 contains 15 residues. The junction had 3 bases not matched to a gene; V was cut back by 5 bases and J by 0 bases. Germline V gene lookup returns CDR1 PRHDT and CDR2 FYEKMQ (reference sequence). CDR3 in DNA: TGTGCCAGCAGCCCCGGGACAGGCTCTGGAAACACCATATATTTT. Amino acids: CASSPGTGSGNTIYF.

The gene calls are TRBV19 and TRBJ2-7; a possible D gene is TRBD2 (6 bases). The CDR3 totals 13 residues. CDR1 is LNHDA, CDR2 SQIVND, per germline (reference sequence). V lost 5 bases to trimming and J lost 4 bases, with 12 bases between them. The CDR3 DNA reads as TGTGCCAGTAGTCCGGGACTGTTATACGAGCAGTACTTC. This gives the protein CASSPGLLYEQYF.

The chain couples TRBV30 to TRBJ2-4, with D perhaps TRBD1 (6 bases). CDR1 is GTSNPN, CDR2 SVGIG, per germline (reference sequence). V was pared by 5 bases and J by 1 base, with 9 bases between. This CDR3 is 13 amino acids long. Here the CDR3 DNA reads TGTGCCTGGGAGGGGGAGGCCAAAAACATTCAGTACTTC. The encoded protein is CAWEGEAKNIQYF.

CDR3 bases: TGTGCCAGCAGTTACAGGGACCGAAATTCACCCCTCCACTTT. This translates into CASSYRDRNSPLHF. The chain combines TRBV2 with TRBJ1-6; tentative D call: TRBD1 (6 bases). From germline, CDR1 is SNHLY and CDR2 FYNNEI. This CDR3 has 14 residues. V was shortened by 5 bases and J by 7 bases, with 12 bases between the two germline ends.

The chain is built from TRBV24-1 and TRBJ2-3, with a possible D match to TRBD2 (5 bases). V shed 1 base and J shed 4 bases, with 11 bases lying between them. This CDR3 has 15 residues. Germline loops: CDR1 KGHDR, CDR2 SFDVKD. This CDR3 reads CATSDFPPRADTQYF. For the CDR3, the DNA is TGTGCCACCAGTGATTTTCCTCCGAGGGCAGATACGCAGTATTTT.

This sequence joins TRBV5-6 and TRBJ2-7; TRBD2 agrees at 10 bases. CDR3 size: 13 residues. V lost 5 bases, J lost 3 bases, and 2 bases stayed unmatched. CDR1 and CDR2 from the germline V gene are SGHDT and YYEEEE. CDR3 bases: TGTGCCAGCAGGGCTAGCGGGAGCTACGAGCAGTACGTC. Its translation: CASRASGSYEQYV.

The chain combines TRBV10-3 with TRBJ2-2, with TRBD1 matching 7 bases. V was clipped by 10 bases and J by 6 bases; unmatched bases: 14. The length of the CDR3 is 15 residues. Germline V gene sequence: CDR1 ENHRY, CDR2 SYGVKD. The CDR3 sequence: CASRSTGAGPGELFF. CDR3 sequence (DNA): TGTGCCAGCCGAAGCACAGGGGCGGGTCCCGGGGAGCTGTTTTTT.

The rearrangement links TRBV7-2 to TRBJ2-1; 10 bases are shared with TRBD2. Germline V gives CDR1 SGHTA, CDR2 FQGNSA. This CDR3 is built from 15 residues. V shed 5 bases and J 6 bases; nucleotides not matched to a gene: 7. DNA of the CDR3: TGTGCCAGCAGCGTTGGGACTAGCGTTTTCAATGAGCAGTTCTTC. Translation: CASSVGTSVFNEQFF.

The chain's CDR3 is CASSLVASGILAKNIQYF. The CDR3 nucleotides read TGTGCCAGCAGCTTAGTGGCTAGCGGGATACTAGCCAAAAACATTCAGTACTTC. This chain connects TRBV11-2 to TRBJ2-4; 9 bases line up with TRBD2. CDR3 length: 18 residues. Germline CDR1 is SGHAT and CDR2 is FQNNGV. Trimming took 1 base from V and 0 from J; bases not matched to a gene: 7.

This clone has a single count. J is TRBJ1-3 and V is TRBV5-1; 7 bases fit TRBD1. This CDR3 has 15 amino acids. In germline, CDR1 is SGHRS, CDR2 YFSETQ. V trimming: 0 bases; J trimming: 3 bases; junction bases outside the gene matches: 3. CDR3: CASSLVGDSGNTIYF. The CDR3, as DNA: TGCGCCAGCAGCTTGGTGGGGGACAGTGGAAACACCATATATTTT.

This clone was seen just once. The rearrangement links TRBV7-3 to TRBJ2-1, with TRBD1 as a possible D gene (6 bases). The CDR3 is made up of 15 amino acids. Germline V gene data show CDR1 as SGHTA and CDR2 as FQGTGA. Trimming pared 1 base from V and 2 bases from J, leaving 9 bases between. CDR3 loop: CASSLSRGTYNEQFF. In DNA form, the CDR3 reads TGTGCCAGCAGCTTAAGCAGGGGTACCTACAATGAGCAGTTCTTC.

The rearrangement joins TRBV28 to TRBJ2-7, with D tentatively TRBD2 (5 bases). The V end was cut by 2 bases, the J end by 3 bases, with 5 bases between. This CDR3 is built from 12 residues. Germline-derived CDR1 and CDR2 are MDHEN and SYDVKM. This CDR3 reads CASSLRGYEQYV. The CDR3 region has the DNA TGTGCCAGCAGTTTACGGGGCTACGAGCAGTACGTC.

The chain recombines TRBV19 with TRBJ1-1; D remains ambiguous. V gave up 7 bases and J gave up 1 base, with 13 bases separating them. There are 14 residues in the CDR3. In germline, CDR1 is LNHDA, CDR2 SQIVND (reference sequence). The chain's CDR3 is CASTTPGRNTEAFF. For the CDR3, the DNA is TGTGCCAGTACCACCCCCGGTCGGAACACTGAAGCTTTCTTT.

This clone was detected only once. The chain has TRBV28 and TRBJ2-7; TRBD2 agrees at 7 bases. This CDR3 has 15 amino acids. Germline V lookup: CDR1 MDHEN, CDR2 SYDVKM. Trimming at V came to 6 bases and at J to 0 bases, leaving 8 bases not matched to a gene. CDR3 bases: TGTGCCAGCAGCTCTAGCGGAAGGAGCTCCTACGAGCAGTACGTC. It specifies CASSSSGRSSYEQYV.

The rearrangement joins TRBV7-3 to TRBJ1-1; D call uncertain. The CDR3 is 13 residues long. Germline V gene data show CDR1 as SGHTA and CDR2 as FQGTGA. Trimming took 3 bases from V and 0 from J, leaving 5 bases between them. CDR3 loop: CASSFQMNTEAFF. The CDR3 DNA follows: TGTGCCAGCAGCTTCCAGATGAACACTGAAGCTTTCTTT.

J is TRBJ2-2 and V is TRBV13; 7 nucleotides line up with TRBD2. With V trimmed by 7 bases and J by 6 bases, 11 bases remained unmatched. CDR1 is PRHDT, CDR2 FYEKMQ, per germline (reference sequence). This CDR3 spans 15 amino acids. The CDR3 DNA follows: TGTGCCAGCACTAACCCGGGACTAACATCCGGGGAGCTGTTTTTT. As protein: CASTNPGLTSGELFF. The complete variable domain, with remaining parts taken from reference TRBV13 and TRBJ2-2, reads AAGVIQSPRHLIKEKRETATLKCYPIPRHDTVYWYQQGPGQDPQFLISFYEKMQSDKGSIPDRFSAQQFSDYHSELNMSSLELGDSALYFCASTNPGLTSGELFFGEGSRLTVL.

The rearrangement links TRBV9 to TRBJ2-1; 8 bases map to TRBD2. CDR1 and CDR2 (germline): SGDLS, YYNGEE. After removal of 1 base from V and 4 bases from J, the junction contained 4 bases not matched to a gene. The CDR3 loop spans 15 amino acids. The CDR3 nucleotides read TGTGCCAGCAGCGTAAGTGCGGGAGGATACAATGAGCAGTTCTTC. It translates to CASSVSAGGYNEQFF.

The chain joins TRBV5-5 to TRBJ2-5; no firm D call. Germline-derived CDR1 and CDR2 are SGHKS and YYEKEE (reference sequence). V lost 5 bases, J lost 0 bases, and 11 bases lay in between. CDR3 size: 14 residues. The CDR3 reads CASRITSYQETQYF. CDR3 nucleotides: TGTGCCAGCAGGATTACTTCGTACCAAGAGACCCAGTACTTC.

V gene TRBV6-2 or TRBV6-3 combines with J gene TRBJ1-1, with D uncertain. V gave up 0 bases and J gave up 3 bases, with 23 bases separating them. Germline V gene sequence: CDR1 MNHEY, CDR2 SVGEGT. CDR3 length equals 19 residues. The CDR3 nucleotides are TGTGCCAGCAGTTACTCGCTCAGTACCGCAATGAGGGCGGACACTGAAGCTTTCTTT. Encoded protein: CASSYSLSTAMRADTEAFF.

This chain links TRBV24-1 with TRBJ1-5, with 10 positions matching TRBD1. Germline V gene sequence: CDR1 KGHDR, CDR2 SFDVKD. The V and J ends lost 4 bases and 3 bases, in that order; junction bases with no gene match: 8. This CDR3 has 17 residues. The CDR3 bases are TGTGCCACCAGTGAGACCGGACAGGGGGTATTCAATCAGCCCCAGCATTTT. Amino acid sequence: CATSETGQGVFNQPQHF.

CDR3 bases: TGTGCCAGCAGTTTACAGGGTTGGTCCTACGAGCAGTACGTC. Its translation: CASSLQGWSYEQYV. This chain joins TRBV28 and TRBJ2-7, with a weak D call TRBD1 (5 bases). Trimming left V 2 bases short and J 1 base short, with 9 bases between. The CDR3 totals 14 residues. Germline V gene data show CDR1 as MDHEN and CDR2 as SYDVKM.

The rearrangement joins TRBV19 to TRBJ2-3; 8 bases are a match to TRBD2. This CDR3 has 18 residues. From germline, CDR1 is LNHDA and CDR2 SQIVND (reference sequence). The J segment lost 2 bases and the V segment lost 4 bases, leaving 14 bases of the junction unmatched. The CDR3 spells CASSTQQGRGGHTDTQYF. As DNA, the CDR3 is TGTGCCAGTAGTACACAACAGGGACGGGGGGGACACACAGATACGCAGTATTTT.

The chain couples TRBV28 to TRBJ1-5; no reliable D call. Between the trimmed V and J ends, which lost 6 bases and 4 bases, there was a span of 16 bases. In germline, CDR1 is MDHEN, CDR2 SYDVKM. This CDR3 contains 15 residues. The CDR3 DNA sequence: TGTGCCAGCAGCAACGCAATATCTATAAATCAGCCCCAGCATTTT. This codes for CASSNAISINQPQHF.

CDR3 in DNA: TGTGCCAGCACTAACCCAGGGGAGGGCCGTGCTCAGGGCTACACCTTC. As protein: CASTNPGEGRAQGYTF. J is TRBJ1-2 and V is TRBV28; a possible D gene is TRBD1 (6 bases). This CDR3 comprises 16 residues. The V gene lost 7 bases and the J gene lost 8 bases, with 26 bases spanning the gap. From germline, CDR1 is MDHEN and CDR2 SYDVKM.

This rearrangement joins TRBV5-1 to TRBJ2-2; possible D gene TRBD1, 5 bases. This CDR3 is built from 16 residues. V gave up 0 bases and J gave up 1 base, with 10 bases separating them. The V gene's germline CDR1 is SGHRS and CDR2 YFSETQ. DNA of the CDR3: TGCGCCAGCAGCTTGGGCTCCCAGGGGAACACCGGGGAGCTGTTTTTT. Residues: CASSLGSQGNTGELFF. The full variable domain, its missing parts supplied by reference TRBV5-1 and TRBJ2-2, is KAGVTQTPRYLIKTRGQQVTLSCSPISGHRSVSWYQQTPGQGLQFLFEYFSETQRNKGNFPGRFSGRQFSNSRSEMNVSTLELGDSALYLCASSLGSQGNTGELFFGEGSRLTVL.

The chain links TRBV4-1 to TRBJ1-6, with 7 nucleotides matching TRBD1. V shed 0 bases, J shed 7 bases, and the junction held 9 bases outside the gene matches. Germline V CDR1 and CDR2: MGHRA, YSYEKL. The CDR3 sequence is 17 residues long. The chain's CDR3 is CASSQDSKGGWNSPLHF. CDR3 bases: TGCGCCAGCAGCCAAGATAGCAAAGGGGGCTGGAATTCACCCCTCCACTTT.

The V and J genes are TRBV28 and TRBJ1-6; TRBD1 agrees at 9 bases. The CDR3 contains 15 residues. Per germline, CDR1 MDHEN and CDR2 SYDVKM. V lost 5 bases and J lost 8; bases outside the gene matches: 7. The CDR3 reads CASSPVDRGYSPLHF. DNA for the CDR3: TGTGCCAGCAGTCCAGTGGACAGGGGATATTCACCCCTCCACTTT. Together with reference TRBV28 and TRBJ1-6, the CDR3 gives the full variable domain: DVKVTQSSRYLVKRTGEKVFLECVQDMDHENMFWYRQDPGLGLRLIYFSYDVKMKEKGDIPEGYSVSREKKERFSLILESASTNQTSMYLCASSPVDRGYSPLHFGNGTRLTVT.